The T cell receptor (beta chain) described here comes from a study of T cells in localized non-small cell lung cancer. Study-level findings and limits: An association was observed between higher blood T cell density and longer overall survival. Because sequencing included only one region (of the tumor), heterogeneity remains possible.

About this clone itself: The antigen remains unidentified.

The CDR3 covers 16 residues. V was shortened by 0 bases and J by 7 bases, with 19 bases between the two germline ends. Germline CDR1 SGHNT, CDR2 YYREEE (reference sequence). The protocol was immunoSEQ multiplex PCR, while the TCRdb copy is restricted to in-frame clones and leaves out a portion. The data hold roughly 21,000 clones, with 90% observed a single time. The rearrangement uses TRBV5-4 and TRBJ1-2, with a possible D match to TRBD1 (5 bases). The sequence was collected from a woman between 40 and 69 years old with stage I lung adenocarcinoma. This specimen consisted of peripheral blood, obtained before any cancer treatment. CDR3 sequence reads: CASSLAVFQGRSGYTF. CDR3 nucleotide sequence: TGTGCCAGCAGCTTGGCCGTCTTCCAGGGACGTAGTGGCTACACCTTC.